The present T cell receptor (beta chain) was sequenced within a study of CD8+CD57+ T cells in acquired aplastic anemia. In the study overall: The study obtained an average of 3.2 ug of DNA from sorted CD4+ and CD8+ cells. Study observations and caveats: Researchers report that twenty-nine CD8+ CDR3 sequences appeared in both patients and controls. Patients versus controls showed no significant CD8+ Simpson's diversity difference.

A note on this clonotype: Its antigen is undetermined.

Genomic DNA, the template, was used for profiling of the TCR beta VDJ and CDR3. TCRdb reprocessed the reads with MiXCR, giving one entry per CDR3 protein. The repertoire holds under 350,000 distinct CDR3 sequences, around three fifths seen once, with approximately 8% in the top ten. The CDR3 runs to 12 residues. Trimming took 5 bases from V and 6 from J, leaving 10 bases between them. Germline lookup yields CDR1 DFQATT and CDR2 SNEGSKA (reference sequence). This sequence joins TRBV20-1 and TRBJ2-2; D gene unclear. Material: sorted CD4+, CD8+, or CD8+CD57+ T cells (not recorded which) from PBMCs. This clonotype originated in a human donor with severe aplastic anemia or a healthy control (not recorded which). In nucleotides, the CDR3 is TGCAGTGCTGTCGTTGGGTCCGGGGAGCTGTTTTTT. Amino acids: CSAVVGSGELFF.